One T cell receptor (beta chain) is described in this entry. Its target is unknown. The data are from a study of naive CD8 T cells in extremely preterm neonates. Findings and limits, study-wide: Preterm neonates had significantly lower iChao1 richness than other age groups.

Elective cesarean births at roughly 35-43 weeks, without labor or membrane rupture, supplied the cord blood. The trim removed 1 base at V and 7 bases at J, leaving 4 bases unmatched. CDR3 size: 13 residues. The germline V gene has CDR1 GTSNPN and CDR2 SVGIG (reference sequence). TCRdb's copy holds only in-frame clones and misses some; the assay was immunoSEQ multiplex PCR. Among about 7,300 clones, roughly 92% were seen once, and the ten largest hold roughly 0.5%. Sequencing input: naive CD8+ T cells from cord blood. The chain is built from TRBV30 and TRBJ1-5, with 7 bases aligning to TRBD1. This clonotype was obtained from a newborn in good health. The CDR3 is CAWSDRGGQPQHF. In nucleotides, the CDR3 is TGTGCCTGGAGTGACAGGGGAGGCCAGCCCCAGCATTTT.